This is a list of T cell receptor beta chains from one sample in a study of blood T cell repertoires in COVID-19. Sequencing used immunoSEQ multiplex PCR; TCRdb keeps in-frame clones, though not all of them. The table lists some 120,000 clones, approximately 80% of them singletons. Sequenced: peripheral blood. These TCRs come from a woman in her forties or fifties with acute or convalescent COVID-19. Both conserved end residues are part of each CDR3. Expanded clones are given a class, and other clones once, few, many or no size at all.

V gene	J gene	clone size	CDR3 protein
TRBV5-4	TRBJ2-4	.	CASSDRQELAKNIQYF
TRBV7-9	TRBJ1-1	.	CASSLRQGVSEAFF
TRBV6-6	TRBJ2-1	.	CASSYKDWVHNEQFF
TRBV6-6	TRBJ1-2	.	CASSPAGQGANYGYTF
TRBV7-8	TRBJ1-5	many	CASSPGRGPDGNQPQHF
TRBV19	TRBJ2-2	once	CASSIIQTGQTTGELFF
TRBV5-1	TRBJ1-1	.	CASSEGTPNTEAFF
TRBV6-4	TRBJ2-7	once	CASSDWDRASYEQYF
TRBV7-6	TRBJ2-3	.	CASSLLAGDSTDTQYF
TRBV18	TRBJ1-6	.	CASSPLQGKGSPLHF
TRBV6-5	TRBJ1-5	few	CASTRQGISNQPQHF
TRBV19	TRBJ1-2	.	CASSIAAGGYGYTF
TRBV4-1	TRBJ1-3	once	CASSLPGEIPGNTIYF
TRBV29-1	TRBJ1-1	.	CSLRDSHTEAFF
TRBV27	TRBJ1-6	once	CASSWQGNSPLHF
TRBV5-1	TRBJ2-3	.	CASSLGPSGPSTDTQYF
TRBV7-6	TRBJ2-1	.	CASSLIREVGEQFF
TRBV9	TRBJ1-2	.	CASSVGQGGYGYTF
TRBV10-3	TRBJ1-5	.	CAISEEQSQPQHF
TRBV28	TRBJ1-3	.	CASLRQLSGNTIYF
TRBV29-1	TRBJ1-1	.	CSVFPGGLMNTEAFF